This T cell receptor beta chain was sequenced during a study of post-analysis software for immune sequencing data. Study observations and caveats: In patients, about five TRBV segments were more frequent than in controls, with TRBV5-6, TRBV5-1 and TRBV20-1 among them. Normalized Chao1 diversity was significantly lower in multiple sclerosis patients than in controls.

Germline CDR1 reads MNHNS; CDR2 reads SASEGT. This CDR3 has 15 residues. A word on this clonotype: Its antigen is not known.

Built from TCR beta cDNA, the libraries had unique molecular identifiers in them. TCRdb recomputed calls from the PCR reads with MiXCR, one row per CDR3 protein. The table lists hundreds of thousands of distinct CDR3 sequences, roughly 45% of them singletons. Source material: blood. The TCR sequence derives from a girl aged 10 to 17 with multiple sclerosis. The chain couples TRBV6-1 to TRBJ2-4, with 12 nucleotides matching TRBD2. Judging by the DNA end, TRBJ2-7 fits better; the J call may be wrong. The CDR3 region has the DNA TGTGCCAGCAGTGAAAGCAGGACTAGCGGGATCGAGCAGTACTTC. Translating gives CASSESRTSGIEQYF.